This T cell receptor beta chain was identified in a study of CD8+CD57+ T cells in acquired aplastic anemia. Study in general: Roughly 3 ug was the average amount of DNA from sorted CD4+ and CD8+ cells.

Germline V gives CDR1 KGHDR, CDR2 SFDVKD. This CDR3 contains 16 residues. Genomic DNA was employed as the template in profiling TCR beta VDJ and CDR3. TCRdb reanalysed the reads using MiXCR and keeps one entry per CDR3 protein. The table records just over 200,000 distinct CDR3 sequences, 50% to 70% of them present only once. Study-wide results and caveats: Twenty-nine shared CD8+ CDR3s appeared highly expressed within patients' immunodominant clones.

A remark on this clonotype: Its antigen is unknown. One end of the junction is discordant with germline, which a read error may explain.

Patients chosen for sequencing had shown CD8+CD57+ cell expansion by flow cytometry. Blood sampling was performed on the patients, and none of them had received therapy by then. The chain uses TRBV24-1 and TRBJ2-7; TRBD1 aligns across 9 bases. Sequencing was carried out using sorted CD4+, CD8+, or CD8+CD57+ T cells (not recorded which) from PBMCs. This receptor was taken from a human donor with aplastic anemia. The CDR3, as DNA: TGTGCCAGCAGTCCAAGTGGGACAGGGTTACCCTACGAGCAGTACTTC. Its protein product is CASSPSGTGLPYEQYF.